This section outlines one TCR beta chain sequence together with its context. The entry originates in a study of blood T cell repertoires in COVID-19. The wider study: Spain, Italy and the United States supplied samples that represented acute and convalescent COVID-19. T cells, B-cell-depleted T cells, or PBMCs supplied cDNA or gDNA.

Authors' processing steps: The authors estimated nucleated cell counts from reference gene primer amplification. Profiled with immunoSEQ multiplex PCR; TCRdb holds only in-frame clones, not every one. V and J calls and clone size are given by that table; D and trimming were obtained from the DNA. The table includes 200,000 to 250,000 clones, around 90% detected once. V was cut by 5 bases and J by 6 bases, with 12 bases left in between. This CDR3 spans 13 amino acids. Germline CDR1 and CDR2: SEHNR and FQNEAQ (reference sequence). Input material: peripheral blood. The J gene is TRBJ2-3, the V gene TRBV7-9; maybe TRBD1 (6 bases). The TCR sequence derives from a woman younger than 35 who had recovered from COVID-19. In nucleotides, the CDR3 is TGTGCCAGCAGCCCAGGGCAGGGGGATACGCAGTATTTT. Translating gives CASSPGQGDTQYF.